Presented here are 2 T cell receptor beta chains from one specimen sequenced in a study of shared clonotypes between healthy human individuals. Sequenced by immunoSEQ multiplex PCR; TCRdb stores in-frame clones only, minus some. The sample includes some 2,000,000 clones, roughly 94% of them seen just once. Sequenced input: naive CD4+ T cells sorted from blood. Subset defined: CD45RA+ positively selected. All receptors derive from a man aged 18 to 30 in good health.

The J gene is TRBJ2-2, the V gene TRBV7-9; 9 bases fit TRBD1. The CDR3 is 16 amino acids. Germline-derived CDR1 and CDR2 are SEHNR and FQNEAQ (reference sequence). Losses at the gene ends were 7 bases for V and 4 bases for J; bases not matched to a gene: 10. This CDR3 reads CASTRTGTGTTGELFF. In nucleotides, the CDR3 is TGTGCCAGCACCAGAACCGGGACAGGGACCACCGGGGAGCTGTTTTTT.

The gene calls are TRBV19 and TRBJ1-4; D remains unclear. Germline CDR1 and CDR2: LNHDA and SQIVND (reference sequence). The CDR3 sequence is 13 residues long. Trimming pared 2 bases from V and 4 bases from J, leaving 5 bases between. CDR3 sequence: CASSILLNEKLFF. The CDR3 region has the DNA TGTGCCAGTAGTATATTGCTTAATGAAAAACTGTTTTTT.